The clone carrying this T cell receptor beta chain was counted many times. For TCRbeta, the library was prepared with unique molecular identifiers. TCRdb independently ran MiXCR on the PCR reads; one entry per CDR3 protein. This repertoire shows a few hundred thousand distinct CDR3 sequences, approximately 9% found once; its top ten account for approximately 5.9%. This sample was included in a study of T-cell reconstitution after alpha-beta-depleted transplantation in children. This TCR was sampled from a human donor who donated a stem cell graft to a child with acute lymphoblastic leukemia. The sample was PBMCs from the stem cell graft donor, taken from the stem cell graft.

In nucleotides, the CDR3 is TGTGCCAGCAGTTTACGGCAGTCGAACACTGAAGCTTTCTTT. Protein sequence: CASSLRQSNTEAFF. This chain connects TRBV12-3 or TRBV12-4 to TRBJ1-1; the D is unclear. This CDR3 spans 14 amino acids. The V gene lost 2 bases and the J gene lost 1 base, with 8 bases spanning the gap.